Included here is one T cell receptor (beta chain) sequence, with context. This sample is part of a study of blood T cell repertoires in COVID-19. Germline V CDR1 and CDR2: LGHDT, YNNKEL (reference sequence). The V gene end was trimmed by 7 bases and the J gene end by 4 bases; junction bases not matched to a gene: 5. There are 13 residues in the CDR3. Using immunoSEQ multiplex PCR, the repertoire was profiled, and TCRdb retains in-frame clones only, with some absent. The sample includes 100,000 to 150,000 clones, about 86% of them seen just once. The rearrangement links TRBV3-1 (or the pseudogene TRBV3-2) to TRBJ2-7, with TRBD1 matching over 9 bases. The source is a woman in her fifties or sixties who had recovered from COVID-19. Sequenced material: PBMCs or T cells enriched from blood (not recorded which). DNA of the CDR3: TGTGCCAGCATGGACAGGGGTCTTTACGAGCAGTACTTC. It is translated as CASMDRGLYEQYF.